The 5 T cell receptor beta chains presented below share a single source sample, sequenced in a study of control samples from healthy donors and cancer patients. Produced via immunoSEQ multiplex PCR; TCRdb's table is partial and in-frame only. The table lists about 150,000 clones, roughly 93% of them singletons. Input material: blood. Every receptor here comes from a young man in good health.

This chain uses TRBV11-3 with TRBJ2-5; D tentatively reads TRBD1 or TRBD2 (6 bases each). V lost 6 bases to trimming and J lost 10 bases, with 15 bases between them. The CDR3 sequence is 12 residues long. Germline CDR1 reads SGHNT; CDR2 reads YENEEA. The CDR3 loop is CASRYVGGSQYF. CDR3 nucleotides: TGTGCCAGCAGATACGTAGGGGGGAGCCAGTACTTC.

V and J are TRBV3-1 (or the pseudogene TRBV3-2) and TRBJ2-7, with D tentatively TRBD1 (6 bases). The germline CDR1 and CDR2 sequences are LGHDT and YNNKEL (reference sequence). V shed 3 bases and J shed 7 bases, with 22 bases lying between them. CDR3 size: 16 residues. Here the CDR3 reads CASSHAGQGPFGEQYF. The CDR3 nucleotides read TGTGCCAGCAGCCATGCAGGCCAGGGGCCCTTTGGGGAGCAGTACTTC.

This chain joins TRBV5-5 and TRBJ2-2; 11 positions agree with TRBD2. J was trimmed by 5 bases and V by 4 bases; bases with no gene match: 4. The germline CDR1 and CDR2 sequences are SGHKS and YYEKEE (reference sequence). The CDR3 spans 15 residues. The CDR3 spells CASSNSGGDTGELFF. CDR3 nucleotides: TGTGCCAGCAGCAATAGCGGGGGGGATACCGGGGAGCTGTTTTTT.

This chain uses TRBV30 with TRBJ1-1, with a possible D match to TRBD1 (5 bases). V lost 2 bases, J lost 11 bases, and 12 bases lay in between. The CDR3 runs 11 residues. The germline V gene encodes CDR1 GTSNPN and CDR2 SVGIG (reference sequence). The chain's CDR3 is CAWSTGTWAFF. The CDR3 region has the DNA TGTGCCTGGAGTACGGGGACGTGGGCTTTCTTT.

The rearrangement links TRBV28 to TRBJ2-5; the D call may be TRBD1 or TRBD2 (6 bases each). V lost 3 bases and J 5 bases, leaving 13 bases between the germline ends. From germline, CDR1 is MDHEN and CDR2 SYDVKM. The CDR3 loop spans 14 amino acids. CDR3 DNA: TGTGCCAGCAGTTTCGGACGGGGGCCCGAGACCCAGTACTTC. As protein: CASSFGRGPETQYF.